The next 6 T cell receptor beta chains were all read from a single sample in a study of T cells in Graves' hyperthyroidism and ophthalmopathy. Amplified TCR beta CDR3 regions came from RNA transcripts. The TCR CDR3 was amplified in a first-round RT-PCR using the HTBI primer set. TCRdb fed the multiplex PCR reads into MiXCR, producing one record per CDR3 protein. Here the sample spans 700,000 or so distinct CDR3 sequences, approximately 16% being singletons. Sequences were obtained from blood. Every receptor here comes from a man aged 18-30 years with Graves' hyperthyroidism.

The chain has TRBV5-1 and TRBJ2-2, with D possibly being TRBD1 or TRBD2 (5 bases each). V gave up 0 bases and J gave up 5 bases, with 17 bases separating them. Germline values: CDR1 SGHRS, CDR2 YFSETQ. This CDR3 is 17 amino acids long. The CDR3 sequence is CASSLANRTEGTGELFF. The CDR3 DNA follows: TGCGCCAGCAGCTTGGCCAACCGAACAGAGGGGACCGGGGAGCTGTTTTTT.

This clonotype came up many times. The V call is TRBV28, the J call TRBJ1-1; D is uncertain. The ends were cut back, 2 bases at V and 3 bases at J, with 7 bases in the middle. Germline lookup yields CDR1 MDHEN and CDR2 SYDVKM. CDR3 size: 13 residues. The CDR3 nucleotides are TGTGCCAGCAGTTTAGCGACGGACACTGAAGCTTTCTTT. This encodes CASSLATDTEAFF. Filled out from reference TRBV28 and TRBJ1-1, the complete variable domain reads DVKVTQSSRYLVKRTGEKVFLECVQDMDHENMFWYRQDPGLGLRLIYFSYDVKMKEKGDIPEGYSVSREKKERFSLILESASTNQTSMYLCASSLATDTEAFFGQGTRLTVV.

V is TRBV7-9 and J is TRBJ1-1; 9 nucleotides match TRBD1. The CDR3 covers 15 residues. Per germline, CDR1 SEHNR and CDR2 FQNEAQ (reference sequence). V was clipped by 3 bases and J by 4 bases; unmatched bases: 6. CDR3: CASSFTGGPITEAFF. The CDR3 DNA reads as TGTGCCAGCAGCTTCACAGGGGGCCCGATCACTGAAGCTTTCTTT.

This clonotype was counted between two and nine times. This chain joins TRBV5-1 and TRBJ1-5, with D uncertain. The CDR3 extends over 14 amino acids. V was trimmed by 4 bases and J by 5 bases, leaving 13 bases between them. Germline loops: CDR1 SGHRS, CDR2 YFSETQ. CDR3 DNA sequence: TGCGCCAGCAGCCCAACCGGGTTCCATCAGCCCCAGCATTTT. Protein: CASSPTGFHQPQHF.

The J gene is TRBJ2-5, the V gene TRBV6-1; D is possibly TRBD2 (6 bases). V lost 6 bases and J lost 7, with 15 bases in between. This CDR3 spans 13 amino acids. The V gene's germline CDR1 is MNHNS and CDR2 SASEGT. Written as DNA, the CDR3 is TGTGCCAGCAGCTTCCGGGAGTCGGGGACCCAGTACTTC. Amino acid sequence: CASSFRESGTQYF.

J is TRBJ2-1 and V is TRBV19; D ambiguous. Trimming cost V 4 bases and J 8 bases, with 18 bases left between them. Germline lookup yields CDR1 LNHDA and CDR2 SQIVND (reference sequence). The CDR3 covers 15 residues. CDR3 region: CASSRFITQGHEQFF. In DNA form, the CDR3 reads TGTGCCAGTAGTAGATTTATAACGCAAGGGCATGAGCAGTTCTTC.